Listed here are 20 T cell receptor beta chains from one sample, sequenced in a study of post-analysis software for immune sequencing data. Study conclusions and caveats: Comparison of patients with controls showed five TRBV segments more frequent in patients, TRBV5-6, TRBV5-1 and TRBV20-1 among them.

Their specific antigens are unknown. Libraries were made from TCR beta cDNA, and they carried unique molecular identifiers. TCRdb reprocessed the PCR reads with MiXCR, giving one entry per CDR3 protein. The sample records around 500,000 distinct CDR3 sequences, 34% being singletons. The material sequenced was blood. The receptors were sampled from a girl aged 2-17 years with multiple sclerosis.

The CDR3 sequence is CSVETGTNEKLFF. CDR3 DNA: TGCAGCGTTGAAACCGGGACGAACGAAAAACTGTTTTTT. This chain uses TRBV29-1 with TRBJ1-4, with D possibly being TRBD1 (5 bases). The CDR3 runs 13 residues. V dropped 2 bases and J dropped 8 bases, with 12 bases sitting between them. The V gene's germline CDR1 is SQVTM and CDR2 ANQGSEA.

Only a few counts were recorded for this clonotype. This chain uses TRBV4-1 with TRBJ2-7; the D gene is possibly TRBD1 (6 bases). V was clipped by 0 bases and J by 2 bases, with 14 bases between them. This CDR3 comprises 16 residues. The germline V gene has CDR1 MGHRA and CDR2 YSYEKL. The CDR3 here is CASSQDGGGVPYEQYF. CDR3 sequence (DNA): TGCGCCAGCAGCCAAGATGGTGGGGGCGTCCCCTACGAGCAGTACTTC.

The gene calls are TRBV4-1 and TRBJ1-2; unclear D gene. This CDR3 is built from 18 residues. Germline-derived CDR1 and CDR2 are MGHRA and YSYEKL. Trimming removed 1 base from V and 0 bases from J, with 18 bases in between. The CDR3 spells CASSQGLLAEKTNYGYTF. The CDR3 DNA is TGCGCCAGCAGCCAAGGTCTATTGGCAGAGAAAACTAACTATGGCTACACCTTC.

The chain uses TRBV6-1 and TRBJ2-4, with TRBD1 identical over 7 bases. Trimming took 4 bases from V and 1 from J; bases not matched to a gene: 19. From germline, CDR1 is MNHNS and CDR2 SASEGT. The CDR3 has 20 residues. The CDR3 nucleotides are TGTGCCAGCAGTGCTACTAGGGGGCAGGGTCTAGGTTTGGCCAAAAACATTCAGTACTTC. Translated, it gives CASSATRGQGLGLAKNIQYF.

This clonotype was counted between two and nine times. The chain employs TRBV7-2 and TRBJ2-3; the D is unclear. The CDR3 is 15 residues long. The V gene lost 5 bases and the J gene lost 2 bases, with 14 bases spanning the gap. Germline V lookup: CDR1 SGHTA, CDR2 FQGNSA. As DNA, the CDR3 is TGTGCCAGCAGCCTCCCTCGCGTTCTCACAGATACGCAGTATTTT. Its translation: CASSLPRVLTDTQYF.

V gene TRBV2 combines with J gene TRBJ2-1; 11 bases align to TRBD1. The V gene's germline CDR1 is SNHLY and CDR2 FYNNEI. This CDR3 region has 17 residues. Losses at the gene ends were 0 bases for V and 8 bases for J; bases not matched to a gene: 9. CDR3 DNA sequence: TGTGCCAGCAGTGAAGCTGGACAGGGGGCCGTAGTTGATGAGCAGTTCTTC. This sequence encodes CASSEAGQGAVVDEQFF.

This clonotype was picked up a small number of times. The chain couples TRBV5-5 to TRBJ2-5, with 11 bases matching TRBD1. There are 17 residues in the CDR3. V lost 4 bases to trimming and J lost 11 bases; unmatched junction nucleotides: 19. Germline CDR1 reads SGHKS; CDR2 reads YYEKEE (reference sequence). The CDR3 coding sequence is TGTGCCAGCAGCGCAAGACCACCGGGACAGGGGGTGGGGGAGCAGTACTTC. Its translation: CASSARPPGQGVGEQYF.

This chain joins TRBV4-1 and TRBJ2-5; D possibly matches TRBD1 or TRBD2 (6 bases each). V was trimmed by 0 bases and J by 7 bases, leaving 15 bases between them. Looked up from germline, CDR1 is MGHRA and CDR2 is YSYEKL. The CDR3 has 15 residues. Here the CDR3 DNA reads TGCGCCAGCAGCCAAGATCTGGGGGGCAGTCGGACCCAGTACTTC. Its protein is CASSQDLGGSRTQYF.

The chain joins TRBV5-1 to TRBJ2-7; D unclear. This CDR3 comprises 15 residues. Trimming took off 2 bases at V and 6 bases at J, with 18 bases between the two ends. The germline gives CDR1 SGHRS, CDR2 YFSETQ. This CDR3 reads CASSFEDTLRVEQYF. The CDR3 nucleotides are TGCGCCAGCAGCTTCGAAGACACTCTTCGCGTCGAGCAGTACTTC.

There are a few counts of this clonotype. One junction end does not reproduce the germline sequence, and a read error may be involved. The genes are TRBV27 and TRBJ2-5; TRBD1 agrees at 7 bases. Germline V gene lookup returns CDR1 MNHEY and CDR2 SMNVEV (reference sequence). The CDR3 has 14 amino acids. The CDR3 here is CTSSYSGGRETQYF. In DNA form, the CDR3 reads TGTACCAGCAGTTATTCAGGGGGTCGGGAGACCCAGTACTTC.

J is TRBJ1-2 and V is TRBV7-8; 7 bases agree with TRBD1. Trimming cost V 1 base and J 8 bases; bases outside gene matches: 7. This CDR3 is 14 amino acids long. CDR1 is SGHVS and CDR2 is FQNEAQ in the germline V gene. The CDR3 sequence: CASSLDLTGIGYTF. The CDR3 DNA sequence: TGTGCCAGCAGCTTAGATCTGACAGGGATCGGCTACACCTTC.

This chain connects TRBV11-2 to TRBJ1-1; no reliable D call. The CDR3 covers 15 residues. V shed 6 bases and J shed 0 bases, with 14 bases lying between them. The germline gives CDR1 SGHAT, CDR2 FQNNGV. The DNA of the CDR3 is TGTGCCAGCAGAGACAACCGTAGGGTGAACACTGAAGCTTTCTTT. Amino acids: CASRDNRRVNTEAFF.

A note on this clonotype: No conserved phenylalanine or tryptophan is present at the end of the CDR3, so a read error is the likely explanation. The chain recombines TRBV5-1 with TRBJ2-5; no firm D call. Per the germline V gene, CDR1 is SGHRS and CDR2 is YFSETQ. The V end was cut by 1 base, the J end by 2 bases, with 9 bases between. This CDR3 spans 14 amino acids. CDR3 DNA: TGCGCCAGCAGCTTGAGAAACAAACAAGAGACCCAGTACAAC. It specifies CASSLRNKQETQYN.

The rearrangement links TRBV3-1 to TRBJ2-5, with 7 bases lining up with TRBD2. The germline gives CDR1 LGHDT, CDR2 YNNKEL (reference sequence). J was trimmed by 3 bases and V by 1 base; bases with no gene match: 11. The CDR3 consists of 17 residues. The CDR3 DNA reads as TGTGCCAGCAGCCAAGCCGTCAGCGGGGCCTTAGAAGAGACCCAGTACTTC. Translated, it gives CASSQAVSGALEETQYF.

This chain uses TRBV12-3 or TRBV12-4 with TRBJ2-1; the match to TRBD1 covers 7 bases. J was trimmed by 14 bases and V by 0 bases; bases with no gene match: 4. CDR3 length: 12 amino acids. In DNA form, the CDR3 reads TGTGCCAGCAGTTTAGCAGACAGGGTGGAGTTCTTC. This sequence encodes CASSLADRVEFF.

CDR3 nucleotides: TGTGCCAGCAGTCCATGGACTAGCGGGGGGGCGTGGGCGCAGTATTTT. Translating gives CASSPWTSGGAWAQYF. The chain joins TRBV27 to TRBJ2-3; 15 bases are a match to TRBD2. Germline loops: CDR1 MNHEY, CDR2 SMNVEV (reference sequence). Germline trimming cut 5 bases from V and 10 bases from J; bases unmatched to any gene: 10. This CDR3 has 16 residues.

The chain carries TRBV5-1 and TRBJ2-1; TRBD1 agrees at 8 bases. The germline gives CDR1 SGHRS, CDR2 YFSETQ. This CDR3 is 16 amino acids long. J lost 1 base, V lost 5 bases, and 8 bases had no gene match. DNA for the CDR3: TGCGCCAGCAGACCGGCCGACAGGGGATCCTACAATGAGCAGTTCTTC. Residues: CASRPADRGSYNEQFF.

The chain joins TRBV12-3 or TRBV12-4 to TRBJ2-4; a possible D gene is TRBD1 (5 bases). Matching the DNA end better, TRBJ2-7 makes the J call doubtful. The CDR3 is 15 amino acids. The CDR3 protein is CASSLIGAGTYEQYF. The CDR3 coding sequence is TGTGCCAGCAGTTTAATCGGTGCAGGGACCTACGAGCAGTACTTC.

The chain has TRBV4-1 and TRBJ1-2, with 7 nucleotides matching TRBD1. The J segment lost 1 base and the V segment lost 4 bases, leaving 12 bases of the junction unmatched. This CDR3 has 17 amino acids. Germline V gene lookup returns CDR1 MGHRA and CDR2 YSYEKL. The CDR3: CASSRQPNQGDNYGYTF. The CDR3 DNA sequence: TGCGCCAGCAGCCGCCAACCGAACCAGGGGGATAACTATGGCTACACCTTC.

The V and J genes are TRBV5-1 and TRBJ1-1, with D perhaps TRBD1 (6 bases). Per germline, CDR1 SGHRS and CDR2 YFSETQ. V shed 4 bases and J shed 0 bases, with 10 bases lying between them. This CDR3 is 14 amino acids long. CDR3 nucleotide sequence: TGCGCCAGCAGCGCAACAGGGATGAACACTGAAGCTTTCTTT. Protein sequence: CASSATGMNTEAFF.